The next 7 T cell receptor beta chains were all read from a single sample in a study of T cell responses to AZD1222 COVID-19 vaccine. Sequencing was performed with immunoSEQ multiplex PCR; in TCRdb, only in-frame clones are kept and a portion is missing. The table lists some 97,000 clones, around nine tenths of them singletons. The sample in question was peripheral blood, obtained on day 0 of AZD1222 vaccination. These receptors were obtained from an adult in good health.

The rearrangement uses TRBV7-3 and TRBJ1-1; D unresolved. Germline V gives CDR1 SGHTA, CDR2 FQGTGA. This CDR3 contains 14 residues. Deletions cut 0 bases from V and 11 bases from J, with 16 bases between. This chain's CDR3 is CASSLTASYDVAFF. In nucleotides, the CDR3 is TGTGCCAGCAGCTTAACAGCCTCCTATGATGTTGCTTTCTTT.

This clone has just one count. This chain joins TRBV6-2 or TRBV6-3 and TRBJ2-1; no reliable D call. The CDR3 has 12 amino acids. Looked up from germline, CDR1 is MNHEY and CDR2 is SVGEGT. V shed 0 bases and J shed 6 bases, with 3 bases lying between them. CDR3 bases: TGTGCCAGCAGTTACTCGACCAATGAGCAGTTCTTC. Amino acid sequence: CASSYSTNEQFF.

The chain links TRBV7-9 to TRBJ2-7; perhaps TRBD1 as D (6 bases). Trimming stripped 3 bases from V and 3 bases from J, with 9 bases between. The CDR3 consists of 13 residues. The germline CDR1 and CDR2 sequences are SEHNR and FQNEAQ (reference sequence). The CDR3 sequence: CASSLQGLYEQYF. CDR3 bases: TGTGCCAGCAGCTTGCAGGGGCTCTACGAGCAGTACTTC.

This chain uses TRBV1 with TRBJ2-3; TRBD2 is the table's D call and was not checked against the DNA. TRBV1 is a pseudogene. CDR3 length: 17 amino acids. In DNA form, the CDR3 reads TGCACCAGCCGATACCTCCGACTGGTCTCTAGCACAGATACGCAGTATTTT. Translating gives CTSRYLRLVSSTDTQYF.

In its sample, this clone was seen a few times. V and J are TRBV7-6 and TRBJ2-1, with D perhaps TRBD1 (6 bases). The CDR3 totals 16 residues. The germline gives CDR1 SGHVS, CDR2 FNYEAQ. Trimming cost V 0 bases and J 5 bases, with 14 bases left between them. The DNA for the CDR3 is TGTGCCAGCAGCTTAGCGAGGGGGACACCTAACAATGAGCAGTTCTTC. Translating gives CASSLARGTPNNEQFF.

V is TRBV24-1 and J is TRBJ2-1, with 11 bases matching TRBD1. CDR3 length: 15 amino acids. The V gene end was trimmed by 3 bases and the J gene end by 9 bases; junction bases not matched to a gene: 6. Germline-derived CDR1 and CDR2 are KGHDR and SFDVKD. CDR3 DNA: TGTGCCACCAGTGATCCCGGACAGGGGGCGGCTGAGCAGTTCTTC. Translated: CATSDPGQGAAEQFF.

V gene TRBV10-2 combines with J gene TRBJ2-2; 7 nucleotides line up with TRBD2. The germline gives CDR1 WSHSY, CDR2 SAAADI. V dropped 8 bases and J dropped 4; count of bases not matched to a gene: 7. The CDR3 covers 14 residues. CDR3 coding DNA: TGCGCCAGCGTCCCCCCTAGCGGCACCGGGGAGCTGTTTTTT. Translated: CASVPPSGTGELFF.